The 18 T cell receptor beta chains below all came from one sample that was sequenced in a study of T cell repertoires in cytomegalovirus infection. TCRdb re-called the reads with MiXCR, one entry per CDR3 protein. The data show roughly 320,000 distinct CDR3 sequences, with around 9.1% seen just once and over 2.5% held by the top ten. The source material was PBMCs. The receptors come from a human donor in good health (CMV status not recorded). Some clones in this sample may be carry-over from other donors' samples.

This sequence joins TRBV14 and TRBJ2-3; D call uncertain. This CDR3 contains 15 residues. Trimming pared 0 bases from V and 6 bases from J, leaving 13 bases between. Germline CDR1 and CDR2: SGHDN and FVKESK. In DNA form, the CDR3 reads TGTGCCAGCAGCCAAGATTCGAACTCCCGGGATACGCAGTATTTT. It translates to CASSQDSNSRDTQYF.

This clonotype has at least ten counts. V gene TRBV7-9 combines with J gene TRBJ2-3; D is perhaps TRBD2 (5 bases). The CDR3 runs to 14 residues. Trimming left V 5 bases short and J 2 bases short, with 11 bases between. Germline assignment: CDR1 SEHNR and CDR2 FQNEAQ (reference sequence). The CDR3 DNA reads TGTGCCAGCAGCCTCGGACTTACCACAGATACGCAGTATTTT. Its protein is CASSLGLTTDTQYF.

Ten or more counts support this clonotype. CDR3 sequence reads: CASSLGLTRTGRRLAWAFF. CDR3 in DNA: TGTGCCAGCAGCTTAGGGTTGACGAGGACAGGGCGGAGACTGGCTTGGGCTTTCTTT. The chain combines TRBV7-2 with TRBJ1-1, with 8 nucleotides matching TRBD1. Germline V CDR1 and CDR2: SGHTA, FQGNSA. The CDR3 is 19 residues long. The trim removed 1 base at V and 11 bases at J, leaving 24 bases unmatched. Combining the CDR3 with reference TRBV7-2 and TRBJ1-1 gives the whole variable domain GAGVSQSPSNKVTEKGKDVELRCDPISGHTALYWYRQSLGQGLEFLIYFQGNSAPDKSGLPSDRFSAERTGGSVSTLTIQRTQQEDSAVYLCASSLGLTRTGRRLAWAFFGQGTRLTVV.

Many counts were recorded for this clonotype. V usage is TRBV6-2 or TRBV6-3 and J usage is TRBJ2-7; 12 bases map to TRBD2. CDR1 and CDR2 from the germline V gene are MNHEY and SVGEGT. J was trimmed by 3 bases and V by 5 bases; bases with no gene match: 5. The CDR3 has 15 amino acids. The DNA for the CDR3 is TGTGCCAGCAGTGGGACTAGCGGGCTAATCTACGAGCAGTACGTC. It translates to CASSGTSGLIYEQYV.

Ten or more counts support this clonotype. V gene TRBV5-1 combines with J gene TRBJ2-1; 11 nucleotides match TRBD1. Germline V gene data show CDR1 as SGHRS and CDR2 as YFSETQ. V trimming: 4 bases; J trimming: 6 bases; junction bases outside the gene matches: 6. This CDR3 has 15 amino acids. The CDR3 DNA reads TGCGCCAGCAGCCTCGGACAGGGGGCTTTCAATGAGCAGTTCTTC. Encoded protein: CASSLGQGAFNEQFF.

This clonotype occurred many times. The chain joins TRBV2 to TRBJ2-5, with D possibly TRBD1 on 6 matching bases. Deletions cut 2 bases from V and 2 bases from J, with 9 bases between. Germline V gene data show CDR1 as SNHLY and CDR2 as FYNNEI. The CDR3 loop spans 14 amino acids. This CDR3 is CASSEQGQQETQYF. The CDR3 region has the DNA TGTGCCAGCAGTGAACAAGGACAGCAAGAGACCCAGTACTTC. Filled out from reference TRBV2 and TRBJ2-5, the complete variable domain reads EPEVTQTPSHQVTQMGQEVILRCVPISNHLYFYWYRQILGQKVEFLVSFYNNEISEKSEIFDDQFSVERPDGSNFTLKIRSTKLEDSAMYFCASSEQGQQETQYFGPGTRLLVL.

This clonotype was detected many times. J is TRBJ1-1 and V is TRBV14; D is ambiguous. This CDR3 is built from 13 residues. The germline CDR1 and CDR2 sequences are SGHDN and FVKESK. With 2 bases removed from V and 4 bases from J, the gap between germline ends came to 8 bases. The CDR3 is CASSQTRSTEAFF. Written as DNA, the CDR3 is TGTGCCAGCAGCCAAACCCGGAGCACTGAAGCTTTCTTT.

This clonotype was found many times. The chain combines TRBV3-1 with TRBJ1-1; D is ambiguous. V was shortened by 6 bases and J by 0 bases, with 11 bases between the two germline ends. Germline CDR1 reads LGHDT; CDR2 reads YNNKEL (reference sequence). The CDR3 is 14 amino acids. CDR3 sequence reads: CASSYGAVNTEAFF. CDR3 nucleotides: TGTGCCAGCAGTTACGGCGCCGTGAACACTGAAGCTTTCTTT.

This clonotype was counted many times. The chain employs TRBV10-3 and TRBJ2-7; weak D call: TRBD1 (6 bases). The CDR3 length is 13 residues. V lost 9 bases and J lost 0, with 12 bases in between. CDR1 ENHRY and CDR2 SYGVKD come from the germline V gene. The CDR3 reads CAITRDNSYEQYF. DNA for the CDR3: TGTGCCATTACTCGGGACAACTCCTACGAGCAGTACTTC.

This clonotype was found a few times. V gene TRBV6-6 combines with J gene TRBJ1-2; D is unclear. The length of the CDR3 is 15 residues. V lost 3 bases to trimming and J lost 2 bases, with 13 bases between them. CDR1 is MNHNY, CDR2 SVGAGI, per germline (reference sequence). CDR3 sequence: CASSYKKDANYGYTF. CDR3 coding DNA: TGTGCCAGCAGTTATAAGAAAGACGCCAACTATGGCTACACCTTC.

This clonotype was recorded at least ten times. This chain links TRBV6-5 with TRBJ1-2; D is unclear. V lost 0 bases, J lost 6 bases, and 17 bases lay in between. The germline gives CDR1 MNHEY, CDR2 SVGAGI. This CDR3 has 16 residues. This chain's CDR3 is CASSYSASSSRDGYTF. CDR3 coding DNA: TGTGCCAGCAGTTACTCAGCATCCTCCTCGCGGGATGGCTACACCTTC.

This clonotype has a count of ten or more. The CDR3 bases are TGTGCCAGCAGTTTACAGGACAAGTACGAGCAGTACGTC. Residues: CASSLQDKYEQYV. The chain carries TRBV6-2 or TRBV6-3 and TRBJ2-7, with D possibly TRBD1 on 5 matching bases. Trimming removed 4 bases at V and 4 bases at J, with 11 bases between. The CDR3 contains 13 residues. The germline CDR1 and CDR2 sequences are MNHEY and SVGEGT.

V is TRBV20-1 and J is TRBJ2-5; no definite D call. Germline loops: CDR1 DFQATT, CDR2 SNEGSKA (reference sequence). V shed 5 bases and J shed 3 bases, with 13 bases lying between them. The CDR3 covers 13 residues. The DNA of the CDR3 is TGCAGTGCTGGGAAAGGGCTGGAAGAGACCCAGTACTTC. It translates to CSAGKGLEETQYF.

The chain employs TRBV29-1 and TRBJ1-2; D gene unclear. In germline, CDR1 is SQVTM, CDR2 ANQGSEA. V was clipped by 3 bases and J by 4 bases, with 12 bases between them. This CDR3 spans 13 amino acids. The CDR3 bases are TGCAGCGTTGAGTCTGCCGAAATCTATGGCTACACCTTC. It yields the protein CSVESAEIYGYTF.

This clonotype was counted ten times or more. The chain couples TRBV29-1 to TRBJ1-6; tentative D call: TRBD1 (6 bases). CDR1 and CDR2 (germline): SQVTM, ANQGSEA. CDR3 length: 13 residues. Deletions cut 6 bases from V and 10 bases from J, with 16 bases between. The CDR3 sequence: CSVGRGADSPLHF. Written as DNA, the CDR3 is TGCAGCGTGGGACGGGGGGCAGACTCACCCCTCCACTTT.

This clonotype was recorded only once. This may be a read error, as it is one base from a much larger clone. The V gene is TRBV15, the J gene TRBJ1-5; D is perhaps TRBD1 (5 bases). The CDR3 runs to 14 residues. Germline V CDR1 and CDR2: LNHNV, YYDKDF (reference sequence). V dropped 2 bases and J dropped 6 bases, with 11 bases sitting between them. In DNA, the CDR3 is TGTGCCACCAGCAGATACCAGGGTCGTCAGCCCCAGCATTTT. Residues: CATSRYQGRQPQHF.

The V call is TRBV12-3 or TRBV12-4, the J call TRBJ2-2; D ambiguous. CDR3 length: 13 residues. The V end was cut by 6 bases, the J end by 3 bases, with 8 bases between. CDR3 sequence: CASRFTDTGELFF. Here the CDR3 DNA reads TGTGCCAGCAGATTCACAGACACCGGGGAGCTGTTTTTT.

This clonotype was detected ten times or more. The V and J genes are TRBV7-8 and TRBJ2-3; maybe TRBD1 (5 bases). V shed 1 base and J shed 0 bases, with 11 bases lying between them. CDR1 SGHVS and CDR2 FQNEAQ come from the germline V gene. CDR3 length: 16 residues. The CDR3 is CASSLEVTVSTDTQYF. CDR3 bases: TGTGCCAGCAGCTTAGAGGTGACAGTTAGCACAGATACGCAGTATTTT. Full variable domain (missing parts from reference TRBV7-8 and TRBJ2-3): GAGVSQSPRYKVAKRGQDVALRCDPISGHVSLFWYQQALGQGPEFLTYFQNEAQLDKSGLPSDRFFAERPEGSVSTLKIQRTQQEDSAVYLCASSLEVTVSTDTQYFGPGTRLTVL.